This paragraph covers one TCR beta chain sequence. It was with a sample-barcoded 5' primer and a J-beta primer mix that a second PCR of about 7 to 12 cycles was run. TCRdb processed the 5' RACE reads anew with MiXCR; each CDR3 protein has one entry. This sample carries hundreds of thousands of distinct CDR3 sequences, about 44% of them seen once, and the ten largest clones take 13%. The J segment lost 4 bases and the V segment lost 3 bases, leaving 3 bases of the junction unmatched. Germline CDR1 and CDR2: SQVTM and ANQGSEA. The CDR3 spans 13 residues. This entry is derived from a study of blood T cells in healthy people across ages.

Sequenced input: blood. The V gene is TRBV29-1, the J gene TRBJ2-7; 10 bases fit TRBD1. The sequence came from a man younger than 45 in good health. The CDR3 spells CSVEGQGQYEQYF. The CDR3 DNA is TGCAGCGTTGAGGGACAGGGGCAATACGAGCAGTACTTC.